The present T cell receptor beta chain was sequenced within a study of T cells after yellow fever vaccination. Study results and caveats: Among primary-vaccination clones, most reappeared after the booster, at 96% for CD4 and around 91% for CD8.

One entry per CDR3 protein, called by TCRdb with MiXCR from the 5' RACE reads. The repertoire holds a few hundred thousand distinct CDR3 sequences, with 17% as singletons. Per the germline V gene, CDR1 is ENHRY and CDR2 is SYGVKD. The CDR3 is made up of 13 amino acids. V lost 4 bases, J lost 1 base, and 7 bases lay in between. Comment on this clonotype: Its target is unknown.

Specimen: PBMCs, collected about 5 days after the first yellow fever vaccination. V usage is TRBV10-3 and J usage is TRBJ1-1; D gene uncertain. The TCR comes from a man younger than 35 who received the YFV17D yellow fever vaccine. CDR3 loop: CAISASGNTEAFF. The CDR3 nucleotides read TGTGCCATCAGTGCTAGTGGGAACACTGAAGCTTTCTTT.